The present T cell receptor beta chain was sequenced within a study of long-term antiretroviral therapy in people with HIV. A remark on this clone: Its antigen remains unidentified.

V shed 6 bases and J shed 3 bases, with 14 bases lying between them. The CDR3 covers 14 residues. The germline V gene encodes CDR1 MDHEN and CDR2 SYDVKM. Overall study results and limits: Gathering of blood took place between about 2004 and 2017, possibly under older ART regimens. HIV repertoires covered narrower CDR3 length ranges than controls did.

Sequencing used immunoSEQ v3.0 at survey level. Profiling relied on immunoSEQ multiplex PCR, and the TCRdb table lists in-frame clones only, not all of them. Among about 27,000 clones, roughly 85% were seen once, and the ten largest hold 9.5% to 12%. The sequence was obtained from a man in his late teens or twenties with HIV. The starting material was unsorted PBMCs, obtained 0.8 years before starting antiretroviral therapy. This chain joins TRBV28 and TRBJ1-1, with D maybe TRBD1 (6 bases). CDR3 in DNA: TGTGCCAGCAGAGATGGGAGGGGGTACACTGAAGCTTTCTTT. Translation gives CASRDGRGYTEAFF.